These 21 T cell receptor beta chains were all obtained from the same sample, sequenced in a study of molecular identifiers for immune sequencing clone quantification. Each CDR3 protein gets one entry after TCRdb re-called the PCR reads with MiXCR. The table lists about 97,000 distinct CDR3 sequences, roughly 24% of them singletons. The material sequenced was naive CD8+ T cells from blood, with Jurkat cell RNA spiked in. Subset described: FACS-sorted CD8+CD4-CCR7+CD45RA+ naive T cells. All receptors derive from a human donor in good health. Some libraries in this study had Jurkat cell RNA spiked in.

This chain uses TRBV29-1 with TRBJ2-3; perhaps TRBD1 as D (6 bases). The CDR3 covers 15 residues. Germline CDR1 reads SQVTM; CDR2 reads ANQGSEA. V was cut by 8 bases and J by 2 bases, with 20 bases left in between. The CDR3 here is CSSAWGHDVTDTQYF. In nucleotides, the CDR3 is TGCAGCTCCGCGTGGGGGCACGATGTCACAGATACGCAGTATTTT.

This clonotype was observed many times. One end of the junction does not line up with germline, which may come from a read error. The rearrangement uses TRBV7-7 and TRBJ2-1; D is ambiguous. CDR1 SSHAT and CDR2 FNYEAQ come from the germline V gene (reference sequence). The CDR3 totals 16 residues. The CDR3 nucleotides read TGTGCTAGCAGCTTAGGAGTAGCTGATACCTACAATGAGCAGTTCTTC. Translated: CASSLGVADTYNEQFF.

Worth noting for this clonotype: The junction shows a germline mismatch at one end, possibly a read error. The V and J genes are TRBV7-2 and TRBJ1-1; D ambiguous. Germline lookup yields CDR1 SGHTA and CDR2 FQGNSA. The CDR3 totals 13 residues. The CDR3 coding sequence is TGTGCCAGCAGCTTAGGGTGTGGATCTGAAGCTCTCTTT. This encodes CASSLGCGSEALF.

Ten or more counts support this clonotype. This chain links TRBV15 with TRBJ2-1; D uncertain. Germline V gene sequence: CDR1 LNHNV, CDR2 YYDKDF (reference sequence). V shed 3 bases and J shed 0 bases, with 9 bases lying between them. The CDR3 runs 15 residues. The CDR3 sequence is CATSRDRSSYNEQFF. The CDR3 DNA follows: TGTGCCACCAGCAGGGACCGAAGCTCCTACAATGAGCAGTTCTTC.

In this sample, this clonotype turned up a few times. The chain recombines TRBV13 with TRBJ2-7; D gene ambiguous. The V gene lost 2 bases and the J gene lost 3 bases, with 14 bases spanning the gap. The CDR3 is 15 amino acids. Germline V gene lookup returns CDR1 PRHDT and CDR2 FYEKMQ (reference sequence). CDR3 residues: CASSLSLGENYEQYF. As DNA, the CDR3 is TGTGCCAGCAGCTTATCTTTAGGTGAGAACTACGAGCAGTACTTC.

This sequence joins TRBV12-3 or TRBV12-4 and TRBJ1-2; D ambiguous. This CDR3 spans 12 amino acids. V was shortened by 5 bases and J by 7 bases, with 11 bases between the two germline ends. CDR3 bases: TGTGCCAGCAGTCCCGGAGTGGGTGGCTACACCTTC. Its translation: CASSPGVGGYTF.

This clonotype was detected many times. The V call is TRBV9, the J call TRBJ1-2; no reliable D call. The CDR3 length is 15 residues. V lost 2 bases to trimming and J lost 3 bases, with 14 bases between them. Germline V gene data show CDR1 as SGDLS and CDR2 as YYNGEE. The CDR3 protein is CASSVLISPHYGYTF. The CDR3 nucleotides read TGTGCCAGCAGCGTTTTAATCTCTCCCCACTATGGCTACACCTTC.

V is TRBV20-1 and J is TRBJ2-1, with D perhaps matching TRBD2 (8 bases). V lost 3 bases, J lost 6 bases, and 21 bases lay in between. Germline-derived CDR1 and CDR2 are DFQATT and SNEGSKA (reference sequence). There are 16 residues in the CDR3. CDR3 sequence (DNA): TGCAGTGCTAGCCGGGGGGGTCAGGGGGTGGGCAATGAGCAGTTCTTC. Translated, it gives CSASRGGQGVGNEQFF.

This clonotype was observed a handful of times. V and J are TRBV20-1 and TRBJ2-1; the match to TRBD2 covers 9 bases. There are 18 residues in the CDR3. Germline-derived CDR1 and CDR2 are DFQATT and SNEGSKA (reference sequence). V shed 0 bases and J 1 base; nucleotides not matched to a gene: 10. The DNA of the CDR3 is TGCAGTGCTAGAGATCTTTATGGGCGGGAGGGGTCCTACAATGAGCAGTTCTTC. Its protein is CSARDLYGREGSYNEQFF.

Worth noting for this clonotype: Its ends do not fully match the called genes, so a read error is possible. The chain uses TRBV7-9 and TRBJ1-1; D is unresolved. The CDR3 is made up of 14 amino acids. The germline gives CDR1 SEHNR, CDR2 FQNEAQ (reference sequence). CDR3 protein: CASSPHTLYTDAFF. CDR3 in DNA: TGTGCCAGCAGCCCACATACGTTGTACACTGATGCTTTCTTT.

This clonotype was observed many times. The chain is built from TRBV19 and TRBJ2-5; D gene unclear. The CDR3 is 15 residues long. The V and J ends lost 3 bases and 2 bases respectively, with 13 bases between them. Germline-derived CDR1 and CDR2 are LNHDA and SQIVND (reference sequence). The CDR3 loop is CASSISISPQETQYF. CDR3 nucleotides: TGTGCCAGTAGTATCTCTATCAGTCCTCAAGAGACCCAGTACTTC.

The chain uses TRBV7-9 and TRBJ2-7, with 7 nucleotides matching TRBD1. This CDR3 has 15 amino acids. The germline CDR1 and CDR2 sequences are SEHNR and FQNEAQ (reference sequence). The ends lost 1 base at V and 3 bases at J; junction bases unmatched: 6. The CDR3 sequence is CASSLVGQRGYEQYF. The CDR3 DNA is TGTGCCAGCAGCTTAGTGGGACAGAGGGGCTACGAGCAGTACTTC.

This clonotype was recorded many times. The chain joins TRBV6-2 or TRBV6-3 to TRBJ2-3, with 13 bases lining up with TRBD2. The J segment lost 2 bases and the V segment lost 2 bases, leaving 4 bases of the junction unmatched. The germline V gene has CDR1 MNHEY and CDR2 SVGEGT. This CDR3 is 17 amino acids long. This CDR3 is CASSYGLAGENTDTQYF. CDR3 coding DNA: TGTGCCAGCAGTTACGGACTAGCGGGAGAGAACACAGATACGCAGTATTTT.

This clonotype was seen ten or more times. The chain links TRBV19 to TRBJ2-3; D gene ambiguous. The V gene lost 5 bases and the J gene lost 4 bases, with 7 bases spanning the gap. The length of the CDR3 is 12 residues. CDR1 and CDR2 from the germline V gene are LNHDA and SQIVND (reference sequence). The CDR3 region is CASSPSPDTQYF. CDR3 nucleotides: TGTGCCAGTAGTCCAAGTCCAGATACGCAGTATTTT.

This rearrangement joins TRBV11-2 to TRBJ2-3; D remains unclear. There are 13 residues in the CDR3. Trimming removed 1 base from V and 7 bases from J, with 9 bases in between. Germline loops: CDR1 SGHAT, CDR2 FQNNGV. The CDR3 DNA follows: TGTGCCAGCAGCTTAGTCAACACCAATACGCAGTATTTT. It codes for CASSLVNTNTQYF.

This clonotype was observed at least ten times. The V gene is TRBV20-1, the J gene TRBJ1-1, with a weak D call TRBD1 (5 bases). The V end was cut by 0 bases, the J end by 0 bases, with 11 bases between. The CDR3 is 15 residues long. Germline CDR1 reads DFQATT; CDR2 reads SNEGSKA (reference sequence). Here the CDR3 reads CSARDRGGVNTEAFF. CDR3 DNA sequence: TGCAGTGCTAGAGATCGGGGGGGGGTGAACACTGAAGCTTTCTTT.

Ten or more counts support this clonotype. The chain has TRBV29-1 and TRBJ1-1; 9 bases line up with TRBD1. With V trimmed by 6 bases and J by 6 bases, 14 bases remained unmatched. This CDR3 comprises 15 residues. Germline assignment: CDR1 SQVTM and CDR2 ANQGSEA. CDR3 coding DNA: TGCAGCGTAAAGCGGGGACAGGGTAGTACGGCTGAAGCTTTCTTT. As protein: CSVKRGQGSTAEAFF.

This clonotype was detected only a few times. This chain connects TRBV5-1 to TRBJ2-3, with a weak D call TRBD1 (6 bases). Trimming removed 0 bases from V and 2 bases from J, with 10 bases in between. The CDR3 consists of 15 residues. Germline values: CDR1 SGHRS, CDR2 YFSETQ. CDR3 in DNA: TGCGCCAGCAGCTTGGAACAGGGTTACACAGATACGCAGTATTTT. Its translation: CASSLEQGYTDTQYF.

This clonotype was seen ten or more times. The rearrangement joins TRBV29-1 to TRBJ2-3, with D unresolved. This CDR3 comprises 13 residues. Per germline, CDR1 SQVTM and CDR2 ANQGSEA. V was pared by 8 bases and J by 0 bases, with 12 bases between. The CDR3 region has the DNA TGCAGCTTCTCAGGCACTAGCACAGATACGCAGTATTTT. It codes for CSFSGTSTDTQYF.

This clonotype was found many times. This chain uses TRBV7-9 with TRBJ1-1, with unresolved D. In germline, CDR1 is SEHNR, CDR2 FQNEAQ (reference sequence). V lost 3 bases, J lost 5 bases, and 10 bases lay in between. This CDR3 has 13 residues. As DNA, the CDR3 is TGTGCCAGCAGCTTCGGACTTGGGACTGAAGCTTTCTTT. It is translated as CASSFGLGTEAFF.

V gene TRBV12-3 or TRBV12-4 combines with J gene TRBJ2-1; 12 bases fit TRBD2. The CDR3 is 18 amino acids. V dropped 3 bases and J dropped 0; count of bases not matched to a gene: 6. The CDR3 nucleotides read TGTGCCAGCAGTTTTGACAGGACTAGCGGGGACTCCTACAATGAGCAGTTCTTC. Amino acid sequence: CASSFDRTSGDSYNEQFF.